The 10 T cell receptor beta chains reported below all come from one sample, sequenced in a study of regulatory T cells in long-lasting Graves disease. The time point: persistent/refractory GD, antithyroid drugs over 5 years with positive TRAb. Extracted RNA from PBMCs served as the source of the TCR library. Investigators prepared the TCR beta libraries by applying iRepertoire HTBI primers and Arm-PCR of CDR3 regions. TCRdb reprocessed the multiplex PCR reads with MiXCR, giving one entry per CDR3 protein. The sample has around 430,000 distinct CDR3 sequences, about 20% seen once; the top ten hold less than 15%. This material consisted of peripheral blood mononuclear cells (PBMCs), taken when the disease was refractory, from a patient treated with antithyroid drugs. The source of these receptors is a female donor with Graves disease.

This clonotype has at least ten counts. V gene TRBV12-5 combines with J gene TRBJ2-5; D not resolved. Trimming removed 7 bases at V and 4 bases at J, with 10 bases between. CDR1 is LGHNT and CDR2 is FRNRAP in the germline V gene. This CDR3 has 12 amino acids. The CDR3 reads CASAPPSETQYF. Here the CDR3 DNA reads TGTGCTAGTGCCCCCCCTTCAGAGACCCAGTACTTC.

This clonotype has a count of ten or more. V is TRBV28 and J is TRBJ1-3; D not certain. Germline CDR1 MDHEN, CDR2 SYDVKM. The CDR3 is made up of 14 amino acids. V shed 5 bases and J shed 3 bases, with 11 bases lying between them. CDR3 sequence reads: CASSPVGFGNTIYF. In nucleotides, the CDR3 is TGTGCCAGCAGTCCCGTGGGGTTTGGAAACACCATATATTTT.

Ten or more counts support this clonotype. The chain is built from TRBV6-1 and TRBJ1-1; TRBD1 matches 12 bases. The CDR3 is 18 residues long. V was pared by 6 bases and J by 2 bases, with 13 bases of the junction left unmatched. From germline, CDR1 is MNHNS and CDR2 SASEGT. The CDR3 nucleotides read TGTGCCAGCAGATCATCCGGGACAGGGGGCGCGTTAAACACTGAAGCTTTCTTT. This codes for CASRSSGTGGALNTEAFF.

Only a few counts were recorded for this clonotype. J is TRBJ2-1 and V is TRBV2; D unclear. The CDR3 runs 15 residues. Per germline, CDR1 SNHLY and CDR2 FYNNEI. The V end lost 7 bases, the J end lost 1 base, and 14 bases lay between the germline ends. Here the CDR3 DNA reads TGTGCCAGCATGGTGGTGGGTTTTTCCTACAATGAGCAGTTCTTC. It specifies CASMVVGFSYNEQFF.

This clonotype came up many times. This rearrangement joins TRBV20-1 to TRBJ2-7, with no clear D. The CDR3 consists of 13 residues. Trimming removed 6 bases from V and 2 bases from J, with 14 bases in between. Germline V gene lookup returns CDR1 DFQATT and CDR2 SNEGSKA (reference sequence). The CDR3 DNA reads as TGCAGTGCATCGGACGGCCTTACCTACGAGCAGTACTTC. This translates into CSASDGLTYEQYF.

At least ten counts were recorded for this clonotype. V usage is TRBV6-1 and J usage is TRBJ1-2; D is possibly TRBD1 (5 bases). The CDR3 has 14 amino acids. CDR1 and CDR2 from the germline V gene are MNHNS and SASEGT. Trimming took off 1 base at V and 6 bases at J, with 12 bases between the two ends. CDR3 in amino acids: CASSEGQGLNGYTF. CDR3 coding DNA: TGTGCCAGCAGTGAAGGGCAGGGACTCAATGGCTACACCTTC.

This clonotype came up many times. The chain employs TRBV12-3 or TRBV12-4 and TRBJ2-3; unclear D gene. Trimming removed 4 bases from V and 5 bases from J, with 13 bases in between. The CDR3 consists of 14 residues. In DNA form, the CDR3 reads TGTGCCAGCAGTTCCCAGCCAAGGGAAGATACGCAGTATTTT. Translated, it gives CASSSQPREDTQYF.

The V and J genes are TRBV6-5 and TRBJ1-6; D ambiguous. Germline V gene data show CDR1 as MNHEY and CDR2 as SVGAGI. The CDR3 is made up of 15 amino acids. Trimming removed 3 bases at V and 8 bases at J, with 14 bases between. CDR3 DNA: TGTGCCAGCAGTTATTCCGGAAAGGGCTATTCACCCCTCCACTTT. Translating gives CASSYSGKGYSPLHF.

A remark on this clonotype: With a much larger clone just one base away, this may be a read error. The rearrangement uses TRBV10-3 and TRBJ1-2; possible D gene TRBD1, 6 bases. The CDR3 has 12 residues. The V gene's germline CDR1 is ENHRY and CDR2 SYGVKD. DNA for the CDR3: TGTGCCGTCAGTGAGGGGGGATATGGCTACACCTTC. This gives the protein CAVSEGGYGYTF.

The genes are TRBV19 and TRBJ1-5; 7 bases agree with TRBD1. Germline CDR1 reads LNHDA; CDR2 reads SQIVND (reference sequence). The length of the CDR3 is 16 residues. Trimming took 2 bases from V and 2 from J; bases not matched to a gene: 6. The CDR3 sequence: CASSIRQGFGNQPQHF. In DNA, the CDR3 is TGTGCCAGTAGTATACGACAGGGTTTTGGCAATCAGCCCCAGCATTTT.